This T cell receptor (beta chain) is from a study of T cell responses to AZD1222 COVID-19 vaccine (dated by TCRdb to the early 2020s). The study in broad terms: AZD1222 recipients whose second dose came at about 4 weeks and those whose second dose came at about 12 weeks were combined into one group, since spike-specific TCR depth and breadth did not differ between the two schedules. A total of about 230 trial participants underwent TCR sequencing, of whom 200 to 220 received two doses of AZD1222 and some 26 received two doses of the MenACWY control vaccine. Trial participants were enrolled into age subgroups of 18-55, 56-69 and 70-plus years, which contained approximately 150, 28 and 58 TCR-sequenced participants, respectively.

The full study reports these points: The whole spike protein was spanned by vaccine-associated CD4 TCRs, and dominant responses were seen in regions 160-218 and 743-854. The 56-69-year group was small, and its depth increase did not reach significance, likely because of low power. Only 5 to 7 AZD1222 recipients were SARS-CoV-2 seropositive at baseline, limiting conclusions about previously exposed vaccinees. Most participants were white British and females outnumbered males, and the authors suggested that clonal diversity may have been underestimated. Because no day 14 peak-response samples were available, repertoires were characterized only after the peak T cell response. After two AZD1222 doses, spike-specific TCR breadth and depth were significantly higher than at day 0 and than in MenACWY recipients. Reportedly, almost half of the unique spike-specific TCRs recognized epitopes lying outside the regions that are mutated in the B.1.351 and B.1.1.7 variants.

Concerning this clone itself: The target of this receptor is not known. No base qualities exist here, and no much larger clone lies one base off it.

The CDR3 regions of human TCRbeta chains were subjected to immunosequencing. From the authors' description of their analysis: TCRs in the repertoires were matched against a reference library of SARS-CoV-2-specific TCRs that had been generated with the MIRA antigen-specificity platform. Breadth was defined as the fraction of unique TCRs that were SARS-CoV-2-associated. Depth was defined as the fraction of total T cells that were SARS-CoV-2-associated. Using the MIRA data, every spike-specific TCR was mapped to the spike region that the TCR reacted to and assigned to either a CD4 or a CD8 class. Log10-transformed breadth and depth values were compared by one-way ANOVA with Sidak's multiple comparisons tests. TCRdb took over this immuneACCESS table, retaining in-frame rearrangements with V and J assigned. Such tables are incomplete; in checked studies, under half of the missing clones stem from an unresolved V gene, and the remainder is unexplained. D and trimming come from the DNA, and the V and J calls and clone size come from that table. This sample has about 140,000 clones in its table, and around 90% of those were observed once. The leading ten clones occupy around 5.1% of the sample.

Including the terminal cysteine and phenylalanine, the CDR3 comprises 14 residues. Only the CDR3 DNA stays, 42 bases, in frame from base 1. CDR1 and CDR2, looked up from the germline V gene, are SNHLY and FYNNEI. V gives up 6 bases and J gives up 3 bases, and the segment between their germline ends measures 12 bases. Read against the paper, the sample's time point label means: baseline before first vaccination. Vaccinee samples were obtained from the UK trials COV001 and COV002, which included a single-blind randomized controlled phase 2/3 trial of AZD1222 (ChAdOx1 nCoV-19) in healthy adults. Trial participant PBMC samples were collected at day 0 and day 28 after the second dose for TCRbeta chain sequencing.

The sample here was peripheral blood, taken on day 0 of AZD1222 vaccination. This TCR derives from an adult in good health. The receptor chain draws on TRBV2 and TRBJ2-4; matching of 6 bases hints at TRBD2 as the D gene. The DNA sequence reads TGTGCCAGCAGGGACTACGCGGGCAAAAACATTCAGTACTTC. It translates to CASRDYAGKNIQYF.